Below, 12 T cell receptor beta chains from the same sample are listed, as sequenced in a study of identical twins. TCRdb analysed the 5' RACE reads with MiXCR anew, one entry per CDR3 protein. Of 350,000 to 500,000 distinct CDR3 sequences in the sample, around 18% were seen once. Sequenced material: naive T cells sorted from blood. The source of these receptors is a man aged 45-60 years in good health.

A few counts support this clonotype. The genes are TRBV5-5 and TRBJ2-3, with D possibly TRBD2 on 5 matching bases. The CDR3 extends over 15 amino acids. The V gene lost 1 base and the J gene lost 3 bases, with 12 bases spanning the gap. The germline V gene has CDR1 SGHKS and CDR2 YYEKEE (reference sequence). The CDR3 DNA reads TGTGCCAGCAGCTTGCTCCTAGCCGATACAGATACGCAGTATTTT. Protein: CASSLLLADTDTQYF.

Note on this clonotype: A much larger clone lies a single base off, so this may be a read error. The rearrangement joins TRBV12-3 or TRBV12-4 to TRBJ2-1, with D unresolved. This CDR3 is 14 amino acids long. The CDR3 here is CASREGPSYNGQFF. The CDR3 nucleotides read TGTGCCAGCAGAGAAGGGCCGTCCTACAATGGGCAGTTCTTC.

This clonotype was counted at least ten times. This chain connects TRBV12-3 or TRBV12-4 to TRBJ1-1; D is possibly TRBD1 (6 bases). CDR3 size: 16 residues. Trimming cost V 5 bases and J 3 bases, with 19 bases left between them. The CDR3 reads CASSPRYGGRHTEAFF. The CDR3 bases are TGTGCCAGCAGTCCCAGGTATGGGGGGCGGCACACTGAAGCTTTCTTT.

This clonotype was seen a few times. V and J are TRBV20-1 and TRBJ2-3, with TRBD2 as a possible D gene (6 bases). Between the trimmed V and J ends, which lost 6 bases and 5 bases, there was a span of 15 bases. CDR3 size: 13 residues. The V gene's germline CDR1 is DFQATT and CDR2 SNEGSKA (reference sequence). CDR3 region: CSAYRPGVDTQYF. As DNA, the CDR3 is TGCAGTGCCTACAGGCCGGGAGTAGATACGCAGTATTTT.

This clonotype was observed a handful of times. The chain joins TRBV20-1 to TRBJ1-1; D may be TRBD1 (6 bases). The CDR3 sequence is 14 residues long. Looked up from germline, CDR1 is DFQATT and CDR2 is SNEGSKA (reference sequence). Trimming pared 3 bases from V and 1 base from J, leaving 12 bases between. Written as DNA, the CDR3 is TGCAGTGCTAGTCTCGGGGGCGCGAACACTGAAGCTTTCTTT. Protein: CSASLGGANTEAFF.

The chain uses TRBV20-1 and TRBJ2-3, with D hard to call. The CDR3 contains 12 residues. CDR1 DFQATT and CDR2 SNEGSKA come from the germline V gene (reference sequence). With 6 bases removed from V and 6 bases from J, the gap between germline ends came to 13 bases. CDR3 DNA sequence: TGCAGTGCCCCACCTGCAACGGATACGCAGTATTTT. Translating gives CSAPPATDTQYF.

This clonotype has just a few counts. The chain carries TRBV6-2 or TRBV6-3 and TRBJ1-5, with no clear D. The germline V and J ends were trimmed by 5 bases and 0 bases, with 8 bases remaining between them. This CDR3 has 14 residues. CDR1 and CDR2 from the germline V gene are MNHEY and SVGEGT. In DNA, the CDR3 is TGTGCCAGCAGTATGTCTGATAGCAATCAGCCCCAGCATTTT. It codes for CASSMSDSNQPQHF.

The V call is TRBV7-8, the J call TRBJ2-7; 7 nucleotides agree with TRBD1. This CDR3 region has 15 residues. Germline V gives CDR1 SGHVS, CDR2 FQNEAQ. After removal of 0 bases from V and 4 bases from J, the junction contained 6 bases not matched to a gene. The CDR3 is CASSLAWQGVYEQYF. CDR3 nucleotides: TGTGCCAGCAGCTTAGCCTGGCAGGGGGTGTACGAGCAGTACTTC.

This clonotype was observed a few times. The chain uses TRBV20-1 and TRBJ1-5, with TRBD1 identical over 10 bases. CDR1 DFQATT and CDR2 SNEGSKA come from the germline V gene (reference sequence). Trimming took 0 bases from V and 7 from J; bases not matched to a gene: 9. CDR3 length equals 16 residues. CDR3 nucleotides: TGCAGTGCTAGAGATGGGGGACAGGGGCCACAACAGCCCCAGCATTTT. Translation gives CSARDGGQGPQQPQHF.

The sample holds a few counts of this clonotype. This rearrangement joins TRBV7-2 to TRBJ2-7; D is uncertain. The V end lost 5 bases, the J end lost 3 bases, and 8 bases lay between the germline ends. The length of the CDR3 is 12 residues. In germline, CDR1 is SGHTA, CDR2 FQGNSA. CDR3 region: CASSIVGYEQYF. In DNA, the CDR3 is TGTGCCAGCAGCATAGTAGGCTACGAGCAGTACTTC.

This clonotype has just a few counts. The V and J genes are TRBV5-1 and TRBJ2-2; the D gene is possibly TRBD2 (5 bases). This CDR3 is 14 amino acids long. Germline CDR1 and CDR2: SGHRS and YFSETQ. Trimming pared 4 bases from V and 7 bases from J, leaving 14 bases between. CDR3 DNA sequence: TGCGCCAGCAGCCAAGTCTACCGGGACGGGGAGCTGTTTTTT. This codes for CASSQVYRDGELFF.

This clonotype appeared a few times. This chain connects TRBV6-5 to TRBJ2-1, with TRBD2 matching 10 bases. Germline values: CDR1 MNHEY, CDR2 SVGAGI. This CDR3 spans 15 amino acids. Trimming removed 2 bases from V and 7 bases from J; junction bases left unmatched: 5. The CDR3 DNA sequence: TGTGCCAGCAGTTACGGGGGACTAGCGAGTAATGAGCAGTTCTTC. Protein: CASSYGGLASNEQFF.